A single sample is the source of the 9 T cell receptor beta chains below, sequenced in a study of T cells in Graves' hyperthyroidism and ophthalmopathy (dated by TCRdb to about 2019). Library method: multiplex PCR. TCRdb records Illumina HiSeq 2000 as the sequencer. The TCR beta CDR3 regions were amplified from the RNA transcripts. A first-round RT-PCR of the TCR CDR3 used the HTBI primer set with the Qiagen OneStep RT-PCR kit. TCRdb handled the public reads itself, with Q25 trimming in fastp and clone calling in MiXCR, and kept productive beta chains. Under each unique CDR3 protein, matching rows form one entry showing the most common genes and DNA. The sample data list hundreds of thousands of distinct CDR3 sequences, and roughly 15% of these were observed just once. Approximately 4.3% of the sample is taken by the ten largest. The sequencing input was blood. These receptors were collected from a woman aged 40 to 55 with Graves' ophthalmopathy.

The V gene is TRBV19, the J gene TRBJ2-2; 10 positions match TRBD1. The V segment lost 4 bases and the J segment 3 bases; nucleotides outside the gene matches: 2. The CDR3 extends over 15 amino acids. The germline V gene encodes CDR1 LNHDA and CDR2 SQIVND (reference sequence). CDR3: CASSRQGADTGELFF. Written as DNA, the CDR3 is TGTGCCAGTAGTAGACAGGGGGCTGACACCGGGGAGCTGTTTTTT.

This clonotype was detected ten times or more. This rearrangement joins TRBV9 to TRBJ1-2; a possible D gene is TRBD1 (5 bases). Between the trimmed V and J ends, which lost 3 bases and 5 bases, there was a span of 8 bases. The CDR3 consists of 12 residues. Germline V gene lookup returns CDR1 SGDLS and CDR2 YYNGEE. The CDR3 protein is CASSAQEYGYTF. The CDR3 bases are TGTGCCAGCAGCGCACAGGAATATGGCTACACCTTC.

For the CDR3, the DNA is TGTGCCAGCAAGATGGGACAGGGAAGCACTGAAGCTTTCTTT. Residues: CASKMGQGSTEAFF. The V call is TRBV28, the J call TRBJ1-1; 9 bases agree with TRBD1. J gave up 4 bases and V 7 bases, and 7 bases lay outside the gene matches. This CDR3 comprises 14 residues. From germline, CDR1 is MDHEN and CDR2 SYDVKM.

The chain is built from TRBV27 and TRBJ2-6; no clear D gene. V dropped 4 bases and J dropped 3 bases, with 10 bases sitting between them. Germline CDR1 is MNHEY and CDR2 is SMNVEV (reference sequence). The CDR3 runs 15 residues. The CDR3 here is CASSSSPFGANVLTF. As DNA, the CDR3 is TGTGCCAGCAGTTCCTCCCCTTTTGGGGCCAACGTCCTGACTTTC.

This clonotype was counted many times. The genes are TRBV24-1 and TRBJ1-5, with TRBD1 matching 10 bases. Germline loops: CDR1 KGHDR, CDR2 SFDVKD. This CDR3 region has 14 residues. The J segment lost 7 bases and the V segment lost 4 bases, leaving 3 bases of the junction unmatched. CDR3 region: CATSEGDRGQPQHF. Here the CDR3 DNA reads TGTGCCACCAGTGAAGGGGACAGGGGCCAGCCCCAGCATTTT.

This sequence joins TRBV20-1 and TRBJ1-1; no definite D call. The CDR3 is 11 amino acids. Germline CDR1 and CDR2: DFQATT and SNEGSKA (reference sequence). V lost 5 bases and J lost 9, with 13 bases in between. The CDR3 is CSAPAWTQAFF. The CDR3 coding sequence is TGCAGTGCTCCTGCCTGGACTCAAGCTTTCTTT.

This clonotype has ten or more counts. The chain carries TRBV7-2 and TRBJ2-4, with a weak D call TRBD1 (5 bases). V lost 5 bases to trimming and J lost 1 base, with 15 bases between them. Germline assignment: CDR1 SGHTA and CDR2 FQGNSA. This CDR3 is built from 16 residues. The DNA of the CDR3 is TGTGCCAGCAGCCCCAGGGTGGGTCTTGCCAAAAACATTCAGTACTTC. Protein: CASSPRVGLAKNIQYF. Using reference TRBV7-2 and TRBJ2-4 for the parts outside the CDR3, the full variable domain is GAGVSQSPSNKVTEKGKDVELRCDPISGHTALYWYRQSLGQGLEFLIYFQGNSAPDKSGLPSDRFSAERTGGSVSTLTIQRTQQEDSAVYLCASSPRVGLAKNIQYFGAGTRLSVL.

This clonotype was counted at least ten times. The gene calls are TRBV27 and TRBJ1-1; D ambiguous. Trimming pared 6 bases from V and 6 bases from J, leaving 14 bases between. CDR1 is MNHEY, CDR2 SMNVEV, per germline (reference sequence). The CDR3 contains 13 residues. CDR3 sequence: CASSLSGISEAFF. The CDR3 coding sequence is TGTGCCAGCAGCCTAAGTGGTATCTCTGAAGCTTTCTTT.

The table lists this clonotype with many counts. The chain links TRBV7-9 to TRBJ1-2; 7 bases map to TRBD1. The CDR3 runs 12 residues. V lost 5 bases, J lost 8 bases, and 5 bases stayed unmatched. Germline CDR1 reads SEHNR; CDR2 reads FQNEAQ (reference sequence). The CDR3 reads CASSHTGDGYTF. As DNA, the CDR3 is TGTGCCAGCAGCCATACAGGGGACGGCTACACCTTC.